Listed here are 3 T cell receptor beta chains from one sample, sequenced in a study of cytomegalovirus exposure and HLA in healthy donors. The study ran its PCR with 60 Vbeta and 13 Jbeta primers. Clones were sequenced by immunoSEQ multiplex PCR, and TCRdb holds only the in-frame ones, with some missing. The sample has approximately 150,000 clones; approximately 73% are singletons. The sample comprised PBMCs. The receptors were gathered from a man younger than 40 in good health and CMV-seropositive.

The rearrangement joins TRBV19 to TRBJ1-5, with D maybe TRBD1 (5 bases). The CDR3 is made up of 13 amino acids. V shed 3 bases and J shed 7 bases, with 10 bases lying between them. CDR1 is LNHDA and CDR2 is SQIVND in the germline V gene (reference sequence). For the CDR3, the DNA is TGTGCCAGTAGTATCGACAGCCGCCAGCCCCAGCATTTT. Amino acids: CASSIDSRQPQHF.

The rearrangement links TRBV11-3 to TRBJ2-2, with 7 bases that match TRBD1. Germline CDR1 reads SGHNT; CDR2 reads YENEEA. The ends lost 9 bases at V and 3 bases at J; junction bases unmatched: 4. CDR3 length: 13 residues. The CDR3 protein is CARGQADTGELFF. The CDR3 DNA follows: TGTGCCAGAGGACAGGCAGACACCGGGGAGCTGTTTTTT.

The chain has TRBV6-5 and TRBJ1-5, with D possibly being TRBD1 (6 bases). This CDR3 spans 15 amino acids. V gave up 2 bases and J gave up 6 bases, with 14 bases separating them. Germline CDR1 MNHEY, CDR2 SVGAGI. The CDR3 nucleotides read TGTGCCAGCAGTTACACTGGGGGCGGAGGTCAGCCCCAGCATTTT. Its translation is CASSYTGGGGQPQHF.